The 32 T cell receptor beta chains below were found in one sample sequenced in a study of T cells after yellow fever vaccination. TCRdb re-analysed the 5' RACE reads in MiXCR, keeping a single row per CDR3 protein. The table records about 260,000 distinct CDR3 sequences, 10% to 15% of them present only once. The sequences come from CD4+ T cells sorted from PBMCs, collected 45 days after the yellow fever booster vaccination. The source is a man in his thirties or forties who received the YFV17D yellow fever vaccine.

The rearrangement uses TRBV5-6 and TRBJ2-1; D tentatively fits TRBD1 or TRBD2 (6 bases each). Between the trimmed V and J ends, which lost 4 bases and 6 bases, there was a span of 20 bases. There are 16 residues in the CDR3. Per the germline V gene, CDR1 is SGHDT and CDR2 is YYEEEE. CDR3 nucleotides: TGTGCCAGCAGCCTCCTCGGGGGCACTGACTCCAATGAGCAGTTCTTC. Its protein is CASSLLGGTDSNEQFF.

This clonotype has only a few counts. The chain combines TRBV7-9 with TRBJ2-1; D may be TRBD1 (5 bases). Germline CDR1 and CDR2: SEHNR and FQNEAQ (reference sequence). V gave up 2 bases and J gave up 0 bases, with 8 bases separating them. CDR3 length: 15 residues. The CDR3 sequence: CASSLKGRSYNEQFF. CDR3 DNA: TGTGCCAGCAGCTTAAAGGGGCGCTCCTACAATGAGCAGTTCTTC.

On this clonotype: At one end, the junction sequence differs from germline, possibly due to a read error. The J gene is TRBJ2-7, the V gene TRBV7-2; 7 positions agree with TRBD2. Per the germline V gene, CDR1 is SGHTA and CDR2 is FQGNSA. The CDR3 runs 11 residues. The CDR3 bases are TGTGCCAGCAGCTTAGCAGGACTAGTCTTCTTC. Amino acid sequence: CASSLAGLVFF. The full variable domain, completed using reference TRBV7-2 and TRBJ2-7, is GAGVSQSPSNKVTEKGKDVELRCDPISGHTALYWYRQSLGQGLEFLIYFQGNSAPDKSGLPSDRFSAERTGGSVSTLTIQRTQQEDSAVYLCASSLAGLVFFGPGTRLTVT.

This clonotype was observed many times. The V call is TRBV6-5, the J call TRBJ2-1, with 7 nucleotides matching TRBD1. The CDR3 contains 15 residues. J gave up 4 bases and V 1 base, and 4 bases lay outside the gene matches. Germline V gene data show CDR1 as MNHEY and CDR2 as SVGAGI. The CDR3 nucleotides are TGTGCCAGCAGTTACTTTCAGGGACAGTACAATGAGCAGTTCTTC. Its protein is CASSYFQGQYNEQFF.

This chain connects TRBV10-3 to TRBJ2-2; TRBD1 matches 8 bases. With 10 bases clipped from V and 6 bases from J, the junction kept 7 bases outside the gene matches. The CDR3 sequence is 13 residues long. The germline gives CDR1 ENHRY, CDR2 SYGVKD. CDR3 DNA: TGTGCCACAGAGGACAGGGAGGCCGGGGAGCTGTTTTTT. Protein sequence: CATEDREAGELFF.

The rearrangement links TRBV7-2 to TRBJ2-1; 8 positions agree with TRBD1. The junction had 9 bases not matched to a gene; V was cut back by 4 bases and J by 10 bases. Germline V lookup: CDR1 SGHTA, CDR2 FQGNSA. The CDR3 is 14 amino acids. CDR3 DNA: TGTGCCAGCAGCTCCGGACAGGGAGGATGGGAGCAGTTCTTC. Its translation: CASSSGQGGWEQFF.

V usage is TRBV4-2 and J usage is TRBJ2-2; 8 bases map to TRBD1. The ends lost 1 base at V and 5 bases at J; junction bases unmatched: 6. CDR1 and CDR2 (germline): LGHNA, YNFKEQ. The CDR3 runs to 16 residues. The CDR3 region is CASSQVDRGETGELFF. The CDR3 coding sequence is TGTGCCAGCAGCCAAGTTGACAGGGGAGAGACCGGGGAGCTGTTTTTT.

This clonotype was recorded a few times. The chain is built from TRBV5-1 and TRBJ2-1; D not resolved. The germline gives CDR1 SGHRS, CDR2 YFSETQ. The CDR3 consists of 14 residues. Trimming stripped 1 base from V and 6 bases from J, with 11 bases between. The CDR3: CASSLSRSLNEQFF. CDR3 coding DNA: TGCGCCAGCAGCTTGTCTAGGTCCCTCAATGAGCAGTTCTTC.

The gene calls are TRBV7-3 and TRBJ1-6; D gene unclear. The germline V and J ends were trimmed by 4 bases and 10 bases, with 11 bases remaining between them. Germline V gene data show CDR1 as SGHTA and CDR2 as FQGTGA. The CDR3 has 13 amino acids. CDR3 sequence reads: CASSSQTDSPLHF. The CDR3 nucleotides are TGTGCCAGCAGCTCCCAGACGGACTCACCCCTCCACTTT.

In this sample, this clonotype turned up a few times. The chain combines TRBV20-1 with TRBJ1-6, with D possibly TRBD1 on 6 matching bases. Trimming removed 6 bases from V and 6 bases from J, with 12 bases in between. The CDR3 spans 13 residues. Germline CDR1 and CDR2: DFQATT and SNEGSKA (reference sequence). The CDR3 DNA sequence: TGCAGTGCCCGGACAGAAAGTAATTCACCCCTCCACTTT. Translating it yields CSARTESNSPLHF.

The chain recombines TRBV4-3 with TRBJ2-1; D remains unclear. CDR3 size: 14 residues. Trimming cost V 0 bases and J 8 bases, with 11 bases left between them. Germline V gene lookup returns CDR1 LGHNA and CDR2 YSLEER. CDR3 DNA: TGCGCCAGCAGCCAAGAGCCCCTTACCCATGAGCAGTTCTTC. This sequence encodes CASSQEPLTHEQFF.

In this sample, this clonotype turned up a few times. The chain carries TRBV7-9 and TRBJ2-1, with 11 positions matching TRBD2. The CDR3 has 15 residues. The germline V gene encodes CDR1 SEHNR and CDR2 FQNEAQ (reference sequence). The trim removed 5 bases at V and 7 bases at J, leaving 7 bases unmatched. The CDR3 loop is CASSQSSGRFNEQFF. DNA for the CDR3: TGTGCCAGCAGCCAGTCTAGCGGGAGGTTTAATGAGCAGTTCTTC. The full variable domain, with the rest looked up from reference TRBV7-9 and TRBJ2-1, is DTGVSQNPRHKITKRGQNVTFRCDPISEHNRLYWYRQTLGQGPEFLTYFQNEAQLEKSRLLSDRFSAERPKGSFSTLEIQRTEQGDSAMYLCASSQSSGRFNEQFFGPGTRLTVL.

In this sample, this clonotype turned up once. This chain links TRBV7-9 with TRBJ1-2; TRBD1 agrees at 8 bases. The CDR3 contains 17 residues. Germline CDR1 reads SEHNR; CDR2 reads FQNEAQ (reference sequence). The junction had 19 bases not matched to a gene; V was cut back by 5 bases and J by 8 bases. This CDR3 is CASSPPGTGIFVGGYTF. In DNA form, the CDR3 reads TGTGCCAGCAGCCCCCCCGGGACAGGAATCTTCGTGGGCGGCTACACCTTC.

The V gene is TRBV7-2, the J gene TRBJ2-1; 7 bases agree with TRBD2. From germline, CDR1 is SGHTA and CDR2 FQGNSA. This CDR3 is built from 15 residues. V lost 2 bases to trimming and J lost 8 bases; unmatched junction nucleotides: 9. The CDR3 spells CASSLMRLALDEQFF. CDR3 bases: TGTGCCAGCAGCTTAATGCGACTAGCATTGGATGAGCAGTTCTTC. Using reference TRBV7-2 and TRBJ2-1 for the parts outside the CDR3, the full variable domain is GAGVSQSPSNKVTEKGKDVELRCDPISGHTALYWYRQSLGQGLEFLIYFQGNSAPDKSGLPSDRFSAERTGGSVSTLTIQRTQQEDSAVYLCASSLMRLALDEQFFGPGTRLTVL.

This clonotype has just a few counts. The chain uses TRBV29-1 and TRBJ2-7; weak D call: TRBD1 (6 bases). CDR3 length: 13 amino acids. V dropped 1 base and J dropped 3 bases, with 10 bases sitting between them. Germline lookup yields CDR1 SQVTM and CDR2 ANQGSEA. The CDR3 here is CSVEGGGSYEQYF. Here the CDR3 DNA reads TGCAGCGTTGAAGGAGGGGGAAGCTACGAGCAGTACTTC.

This clonotype has just a few counts. This chain uses TRBV6-5 with TRBJ2-2, with 13 bases fitting TRBD2. Looked up from germline, CDR1 is MNHEY and CDR2 is SVGAGI. V lost 0 bases and J lost 5; bases outside the gene matches: 6. The length of the CDR3 is 18 residues. The CDR3 loop reads CASSYSGPGLAGTGELFF. The CDR3 DNA is TGTGCCAGCAGTTACTCGGGTCCGGGACTAGCGGGAACCGGGGAGCTGTTTTTT.

This clonotype was seen only a few times. V gene TRBV9 combines with J gene TRBJ2-5; a weak D match, TRBD1 (5 bases). Deletions cut 1 base from V and 1 base from J, with 11 bases between. CDR1 is SGDLS, CDR2 YYNGEE, per germline. The CDR3 spans 15 residues. DNA of the CDR3: TGTGCCAGCAGCGTAACCAAGGGGCTCCAAGAGACCCAGTACTTC. Protein: CASSVTKGLQETQYF.

V is TRBV12-3 or TRBV12-4 and J is TRBJ2-7; 12 nucleotides line up with TRBD2. This CDR3 is built from 13 residues. The ends lost 7 bases at V and 7 bases at J; junction bases unmatched: 5. The CDR3 region is CASNRLAGEEQYF. As DNA, the CDR3 is TGTGCCAGCAACCGACTAGCGGGGGAAGAGCAGTACTTC.

Only a few counts were recorded for this clonotype. This rearrangement joins TRBV3-1 to TRBJ2-1; unclear D gene. Deletions cut 6 bases from V and 0 bases from J, with 15 bases between. This CDR3 region has 16 residues. CDR1 and CDR2 (germline): LGHDT, YNNKEL (reference sequence). CDR3 in DNA: TGTGCCAGCAGGGCAGGAGCGAGAAGCTCCTACAATGAGCAGTTCTTC. Protein sequence: CASRAGARSSYNEQFF.

V and J are TRBV12-3 or TRBV12-4 and TRBJ2-1; 10 bases map to TRBD1. The CDR3 has 17 amino acids. Trimming took 6 bases from V and 1 from J; bases not matched to a gene: 9. The CDR3 sequence: CASRLGPGQGSYNEQFF. Written as DNA, the CDR3 is TGTGCCAGCAGACTAGGCCCGGGACAGGGGTCCTACAATGAGCAGTTCTTC.

This chain joins TRBV5-1 and TRBJ2-1; D possibly corresponds to TRBD2 (6 bases). Germline CDR1 and CDR2: SGHRS and YFSETQ. The CDR3 runs to 15 residues. Trimming stripped 0 bases from V and 7 bases from J, with 14 bases between. This CDR3 is CASSLASVELNEQFF. The CDR3 region has the DNA TGCGCCAGCAGCTTGGCTAGCGTGGAGCTAAATGAGCAGTTCTTC.

The chain carries TRBV7-2 and TRBJ2-7; 9 bases fit TRBD1. V gave up 4 bases and J gave up 1 base; unmatched junction bases: 2. This CDR3 comprises 14 residues. CDR1 is SGHTA and CDR2 is FQGNSA in the germline V gene. CDR3 sequence (DNA): TGTGCCAGCAGCTGGGGACAGGGATCCTACGAGCAGTACTTC. Its translation: CASSWGQGSYEQYF.

This clonotype was seen many times. In nucleotides, the CDR3 is TGTGCCAGCAGTTTCAGCGGCAGCACAGATACGCAGTATTTT. This encodes CASSFSGSTDTQYF. The chain employs TRBV12-3 or TRBV12-4 and TRBJ2-3, with D possibly TRBD2 on 5 matching bases. Trimming removed 3 bases at V and 0 bases at J, with 7 bases between. The CDR3 consists of 14 residues.

Only a few counts were recorded for this clonotype. This sequence joins TRBV7-2 and TRBJ2-5; 10 nucleotides align to TRBD2. This CDR3 contains 17 residues. V lost 0 bases, J lost 5 bases, and 9 bases stayed unmatched. Germline CDR1 and CDR2: SGHTA and FQGNSA. The CDR3 protein is CASSLAPLAGAGETQYF. For the CDR3, the DNA is TGTGCCAGCAGCTTAGCGCCCCTAGCGGGAGCGGGGGAGACCCAGTACTTC.

This clonotype has just a few counts. The chain employs TRBV12-3 or TRBV12-4 and TRBJ1-2; D is unclear. This CDR3 spans 13 amino acids. V gave up 4 bases and J gave up 4 bases, with 10 bases separating them. CDR3 amino acids: CASSYDGFYGYTF. The CDR3 DNA follows: TGTGCCAGCAGTTATGACGGATTCTATGGCTACACCTTC.

This clonotype was seen a handful of times. The chain has TRBV7-2 and TRBJ2-5; 9 nucleotides align to TRBD1. Germline CDR1 is SGHTA and CDR2 is FQGNSA. The V gene end was trimmed by 4 bases and the J gene end by 5 bases; junction bases not matched to a gene: 5. The length of the CDR3 is 14 residues. As DNA, the CDR3 is TGTGCCAGCAGCTACGGGACAGGGTACGAGACCCAGTACTTC. Amino acids: CASSYGTGYETQYF.

The sample holds a few counts of this clonotype. The V call is TRBV6-6, the J call TRBJ2-1; 8 bases map to TRBD2. There are 13 residues in the CDR3. J was trimmed by 8 bases and V by 7 bases; bases with no gene match: 7. CDR1 is MNHNY, CDR2 SVGAGI, per germline (reference sequence). The CDR3 DNA reads TGTGCCAGCACGGGGGGGGGTAAGGATGAGCAGTTCTTC. It specifies CASTGGGKDEQFF.

This clonotype was detected only a few times. The genes are TRBV12-3 or TRBV12-4 and TRBJ1-1; no firm D call. The CDR3 runs 14 residues. Trimming stripped 6 bases from V and 0 bases from J, with 11 bases between. Written as DNA, the CDR3 is TGTGCCAGCAGACTACCAGGATTGAACACTGAAGCTTTCTTT. It encodes CASRLPGLNTEAFF.

This clonotype has a count of ten or more. V gene TRBV6-1 combines with J gene TRBJ2-3; D is unresolved. Germline loops: CDR1 MNHNS, CDR2 SASEGT. There are 13 residues in the CDR3. V shed 9 bases and J shed 0 bases, with 10 bases lying between them. The CDR3 spells CASLAASTDTQYF. The DNA of the CDR3 is TGTGCCAGTTTAGCCGCTAGCACAGATACGCAGTATTTT.

This clonotype showed up just a few times. V is TRBV6-2 or TRBV6-3 and J is TRBJ1-2; D perhaps matches TRBD1 (5 bases). Per germline, CDR1 MNHEY and CDR2 SVGEGT. Trimming took off 5 bases at V and 3 bases at J, with 7 bases between the two ends. The CDR3 has 12 amino acids. This CDR3 is CASSRGDYGYTF. The CDR3 nucleotides read TGTGCCAGCAGTAGAGGGGACTATGGCTACACCTTC.

This rearrangement joins TRBV6-1 to TRBJ2-2; 10 bases align to TRBD2. The CDR3 covers 15 residues. Trimming took 5 bases from V and 5 from J; bases not matched to a gene: 5. Germline CDR1 and CDR2: MNHNS and SASEGT. CDR3 sequence (DNA): TGTGCCAGCAGTAAACTAGCGGGACGAACCGGGGAGCTGTTTTTT. Residues: CASSKLAGRTGELFF.

This clonotype was picked up a small number of times. This rearrangement joins TRBV10-3 to TRBJ2-7; 8 bases are a match to TRBD2. There are 14 residues in the CDR3. V dropped 8 bases and J dropped 5; count of bases not matched to a gene: 11. Germline V lookup: CDR1 ENHRY, CDR2 SYGVKD. The CDR3 region is CAIGEGSGNNEQYF. CDR3 DNA sequence: TGTGCCATCGGGGAGGGTAGCGGGAATAACGAGCAGTACTTC.